This is a list of T cell receptor beta chains from one sample in a study of cytomegalovirus exposure and HLA in healthy donors. The data were produced by immunoSEQ multiplex PCR, yet TCRdb's version contains in-frame clones alone and is incomplete. Here the sample spans about 110,000 clones, about 85% being singletons. Material for sequencing was PBMCs. These receptors came from a woman aged 18-30 years in good health and CMV-seronegative. Both conserved end residues are part of each CDR3. Each record gives: J gene, D gene, clone size, CDR3 length, V gene, CDR3 DNA, CDR3 protein. The D gene is left open where the match is weak. For some rows the clone size is stated as once, few or many, or as a class when expanded; others skip it.

TRBJ2-1 TRBD2 once 16 TRBV29-1 TGCAGCGTTACCTGGACTAGCGGGGGGGCCAGCAATGAGCAGTTCTTC CSVTWTSGGASNEQFF
TRBJ2-5 TRBD2 . 14 TRBV27 TGTGCCAGCAGCCAAATCGGACTAGCGGAGACCCAGTACTTC CASSQIGLAETQYF
TRBJ2-3 . once 15 TRBV25-1 TGTGCCAGCAGTGGGGGACACCATAGCACAGATACGCAGTATTTT CASSGGHHSTDTQYF
TRBJ2-7 . medium-sized 16 TRBV25-1 TGTGCCAGCGAGCGACTGGGCGGGCGAGGTACCTACGAGCAGTACTTC CASERLGGRGTYEQYF
TRBJ1-6 . few 16 TRBV7-8 TGTGCCAGCAGCTTAGCACGACGGAGCTATAATTCACCCCTCCACTTT CASSLARRSYNSPLHF
TRBJ2-5 . . 15 TRBV10-3 TGTGCCATCAGTGGGGGGCAGCGGCCCCAAGAGACCCAGTACTTC CAISGGQRPQETQYF
TRBJ1-3 . . 11 TRBV6-1 TGTGCCAGCGTCGAGGGCATCACCATATATTTT CASVEGITIYF
TRBJ2-7 . . 16 TRBV5-6 TGTGCCAGCAGCTTGGGGCTCGGGGGGCGAGTCTACGAGCAGTACTTC CASSLGLGGRVYEQYF
TRBJ2-1 TRBD1 . 15 TRBV30 TGTGCCTGGATAGACAGGGGTGTGAATATCGATGAGCAGTTCTTC CAWIDRGVNIDEQFF
TRBJ1-1 . . 14 TRBV9 TGTGCCAGCAGCGCCCACAGGGTCGGCACTGAAGCTTTCTTT CASSAHRVGTEAFF
TRBJ2-7 . . 13 TRBV5-8 TGTGCCAGCAGCTTACAGGGTTTAGACGAGCAGTACTTC CASSLQGLDEQYF
TRBJ2-2 TRBD1 . 19 TRBV7-9 TGTGCCAGCAGCTTAGCGCCAAGAGCTGGGACAGGCTACACCGGGGAGCTGTTTTTT CASSLAPRAGTGYTGELFF
TRBJ2-1 TRBD2 . 14 TRBV29-1 TGCAGCGCCTTTTCGGGGGGGCCCTACAATGAGCAGTTCTTC CSAFSGGPYNEQFF
TRBJ1-4 . . 17 TRBV4-1 TGCGCCAGCAGCCAAGGAGGGGACTATTTAACTAATGAAAAACTGTTTTTT CASSQGGDYLTNEKLFF
TRBJ2-1 . . 12 TRBV27 TGTGCCAGCCTTGGGGGGGCCGATGAGCAGTTCTTC CASLGGADEQFF
TRBJ1-6 TRBD1 few 13 TRBV2 TGTGCCAGCAGCGGACAGGGAGATTCACCCCTCCACTTT CASSGQGDSPLHF
TRBJ2-6 . once 15 TRBV5-1 TGCGCCAGCAGCGATATACTCTCTGGGGCCAACGTCCTGACTTTC CASSDILSGANVLTF
TRBJ1-1 . . 16 TRBV11-2 TGTGCCAGCAGCTTATTCCCAGGGGAACCGAACACTGAAGCTTTCTTT CASSLFPGEPNTEAFF
TRBJ2-7 . . 15 TRBV15 TGTGCCACCAGGAGAAAACAGGGAACTTCAGGCGAGCAGTACTTC CATRRKQGTSGEQYF
TRBJ2-2 TRBD1 few 15 TRBV6-4 TGTGCCAGCAGTGACTCGAGACAGGGGACCGGGGAGCTGTTTTTT CASSDSRQGTGELFF
TRBJ2-7 TRBD1 . 15 TRBV5-1 TGCGCCAGCAGCTCCCGGCAGGACAGGGTAGCTGAGCAGTACTTC CASSSRQDRVAEQYF
TRBJ2-7 TRBD1 . 16 TRBV6-5 TGTGCCAGCAGTTATGCAGGACAGGGGGCGAACTACGAGCAGTACTTC CASSYAGQGANYEQYF
TRBJ2-5 TRBD2 . 13 TRBV29-1 TGCAGCGGTGGAGCGGGGGGCGCGGAGACCCAGTACTTC CSGGAGGAETQYF
TRBJ1-1 . . 13 TRBV4-1 TGCGCCAGCAGCCAAGAGGGAGCTCCTGAAGCTTTCTTT CASSQEGAPEAFF
TRBJ2-7 . . 15 TRBV6-5 TGTGCCAGCAGTTCCCCGGGACAACTAAGGAGAGAGCAGTACTTC CASSSPGQLRREQYF
TRBJ2-3 TRBD2 . 14 TRBV27 TGTGCCAGCACTAGCGGGGCCCTTACAGATACGCAGTATTTT CASTSGALTDTQYF
TRBJ1-4 TRBD1 . 14 TRBV6-1 TGTGCCAGCATCCTACAGGGGGGGTATGAAAAACTGTTTTTT CASILQGGYEKLFF
TRBJ2-5 TRBD1 . 15 TRBV2 TGTGCCAGCAGCAGGACAGGGGGCGATGAAGAGACCCAGTACTTC CASSRTGGDEETQYF
TRBJ1-6 TRBD1 . 16 TRBV30 TGTGCCTGGAGTGAGGGGGGTACAGGGGGCGGATCACCCCTCCACTTT CAWSEGGTGGGSPLHF
TRBJ2-7 TRBD1 . 15 TRBV11-2 TGTGCCAGCAGCACCGTGACAGGGGCAACCTACGAGCAGTACTTC CASSTVTGATYEQYF
TRBJ1-4 . . 11 TRBV7-8 TGTGCCAGCAGCTTAAGCGAAAAACTGTTTTTT CASSLSEKLFF
TRBJ1-2 . . 15 TRBV4-1 TGCGCCAGCAGCCAAGACGTAGCAACTTTCTATGGCTACACCTTC CASSQDVATFYGYTF